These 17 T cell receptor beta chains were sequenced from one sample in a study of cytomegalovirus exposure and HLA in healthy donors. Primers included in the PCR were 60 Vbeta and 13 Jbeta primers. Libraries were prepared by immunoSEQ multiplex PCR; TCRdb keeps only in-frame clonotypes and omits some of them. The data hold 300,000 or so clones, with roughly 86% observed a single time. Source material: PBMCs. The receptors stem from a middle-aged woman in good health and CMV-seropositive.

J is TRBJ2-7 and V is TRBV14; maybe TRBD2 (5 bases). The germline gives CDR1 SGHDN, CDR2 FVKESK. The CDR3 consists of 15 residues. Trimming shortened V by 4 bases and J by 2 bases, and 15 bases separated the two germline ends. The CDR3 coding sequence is TGTGCCAGCAGCCCTCAAACAGCGGTAACCTACGAGCAGTACTTC. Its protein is CASSPQTAVTYEQYF.

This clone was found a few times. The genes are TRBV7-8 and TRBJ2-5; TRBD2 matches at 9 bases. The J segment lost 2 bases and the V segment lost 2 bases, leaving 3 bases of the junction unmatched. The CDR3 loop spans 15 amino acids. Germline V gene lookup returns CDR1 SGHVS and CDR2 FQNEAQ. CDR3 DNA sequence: TGTGCCAGCAGCTTACGGGGACTAGCTCAAGAGACCCAGTACTTC. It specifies CASSLRGLAQETQYF.

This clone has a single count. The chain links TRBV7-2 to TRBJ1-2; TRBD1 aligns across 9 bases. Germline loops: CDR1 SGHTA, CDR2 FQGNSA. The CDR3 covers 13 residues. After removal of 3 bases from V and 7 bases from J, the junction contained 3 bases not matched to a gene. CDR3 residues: CASSLGTGSGYTF. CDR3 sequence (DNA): TGTGCCAGCAGCTTGGGGACAGGGAGTGGCTACACCTTC. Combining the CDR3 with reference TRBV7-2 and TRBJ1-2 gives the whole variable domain GAGVSQSPSNKVTEKGKDVELRCDPISGHTALYWYRQSLGQGLEFLIYFQGNSAPDKSGLPSDRFSAERTGGSVSTLTIQRTQQEDSAVYLCASSLGTGSGYTFGSGTRLTVV.

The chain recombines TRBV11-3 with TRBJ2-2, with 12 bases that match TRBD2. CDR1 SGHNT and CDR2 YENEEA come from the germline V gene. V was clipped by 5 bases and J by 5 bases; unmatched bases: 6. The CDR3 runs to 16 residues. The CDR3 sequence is CASSRLAGVSTGELFF. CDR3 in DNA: TGTGCCAGCAGCCGACTAGCGGGAGTCAGTACCGGGGAGCTGTTTTTT.

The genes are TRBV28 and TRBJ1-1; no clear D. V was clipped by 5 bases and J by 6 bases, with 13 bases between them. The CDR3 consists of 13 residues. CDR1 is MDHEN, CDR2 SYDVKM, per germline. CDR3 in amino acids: CASSLINRAEAFF. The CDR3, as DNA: TGTGCCAGCAGTCTAATAAATAGAGCTGAAGCTTTCTTT.

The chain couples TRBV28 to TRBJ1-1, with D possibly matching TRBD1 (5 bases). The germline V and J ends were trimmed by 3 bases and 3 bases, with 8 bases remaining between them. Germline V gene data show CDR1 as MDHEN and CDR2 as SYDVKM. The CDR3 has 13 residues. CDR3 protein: CASSLSRDTEAFF. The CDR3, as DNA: TGTGCCAGCAGTTTGTCCAGGGACACTGAAGCTTTCTTT.

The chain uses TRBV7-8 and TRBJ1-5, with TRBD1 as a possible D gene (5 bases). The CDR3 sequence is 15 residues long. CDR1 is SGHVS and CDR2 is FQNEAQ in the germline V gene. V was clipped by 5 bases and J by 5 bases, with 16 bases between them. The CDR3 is CASSLRGGMDQPQHF. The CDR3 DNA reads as TGTGCCAGCAGCCTCCGGGGGGGGATGGATCAGCCCCAGCATTTT.

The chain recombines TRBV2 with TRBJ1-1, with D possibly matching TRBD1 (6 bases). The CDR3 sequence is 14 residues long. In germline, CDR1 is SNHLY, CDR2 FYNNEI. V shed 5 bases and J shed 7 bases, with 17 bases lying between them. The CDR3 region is CASSTTGRGSEAFF. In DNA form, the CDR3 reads TGTGCCAGCAGTACTACAGGGAGGGGGAGTGAAGCTTTCTTT.

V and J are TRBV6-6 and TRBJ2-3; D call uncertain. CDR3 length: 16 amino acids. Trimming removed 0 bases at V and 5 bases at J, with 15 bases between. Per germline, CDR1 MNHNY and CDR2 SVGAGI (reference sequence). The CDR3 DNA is TGTGCCAGCAGTTACTCGGGCCCAAATAGTGTAGATACGCAGTATTTT. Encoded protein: CASSYSGPNSVDTQYF.

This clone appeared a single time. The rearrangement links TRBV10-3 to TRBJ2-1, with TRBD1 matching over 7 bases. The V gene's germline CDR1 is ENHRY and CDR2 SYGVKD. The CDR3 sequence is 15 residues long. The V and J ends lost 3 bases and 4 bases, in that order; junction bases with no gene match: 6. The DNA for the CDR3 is TGTGCCATCAGTGATAAAGACAGGGCATACAATGAGCAGTTCTTC. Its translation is CAISDKDRAYNEQFF.

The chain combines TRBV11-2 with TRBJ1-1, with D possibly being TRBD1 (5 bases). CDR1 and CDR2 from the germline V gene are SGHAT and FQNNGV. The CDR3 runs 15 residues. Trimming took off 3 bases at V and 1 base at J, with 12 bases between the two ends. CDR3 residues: CASSLSGGPNTEAFF. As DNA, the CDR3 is TGTGCCAGCAGCTTGTCCGGGGGTCCGAACACTGAAGCTTTCTTT.

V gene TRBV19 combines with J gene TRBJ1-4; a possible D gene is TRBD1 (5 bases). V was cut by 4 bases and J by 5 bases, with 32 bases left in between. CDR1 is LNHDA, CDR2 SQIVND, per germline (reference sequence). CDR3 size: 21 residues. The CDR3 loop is CASSTPRDSGRVLRVNEKLFF. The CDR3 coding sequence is TGTGCCAGTAGTACACCCCGGGACTCCGGACGTGTTCTCAGGGTAAATGAAAAACTGTTTTTT.

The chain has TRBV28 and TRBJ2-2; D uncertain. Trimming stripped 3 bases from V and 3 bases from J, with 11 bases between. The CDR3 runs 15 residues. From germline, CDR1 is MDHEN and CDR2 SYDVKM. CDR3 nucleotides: TGTGCCAGCAGTTTTAGAGGTGCTCACACCGGGGAGCTGTTTTTT. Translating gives CASSFRGAHTGELFF.

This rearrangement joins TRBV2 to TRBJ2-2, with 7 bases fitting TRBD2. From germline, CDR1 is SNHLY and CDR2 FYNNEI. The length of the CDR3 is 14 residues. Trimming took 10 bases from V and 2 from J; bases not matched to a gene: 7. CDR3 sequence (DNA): TGTGCCACCACCGGGACTACTAACACCGGGGAGCTGTTTTTT. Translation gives CATTGTTNTGELFF.

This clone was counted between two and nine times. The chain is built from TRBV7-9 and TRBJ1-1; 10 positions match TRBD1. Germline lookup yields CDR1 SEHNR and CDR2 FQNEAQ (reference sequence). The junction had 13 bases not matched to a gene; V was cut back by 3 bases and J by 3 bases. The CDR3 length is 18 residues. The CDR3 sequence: CASSLGQGRVYRDTEAFF. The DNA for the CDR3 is TGTGCCAGCAGCTTGGGACAGGGGAGAGTGTACAGGGACACTGAAGCTTTCTTT.

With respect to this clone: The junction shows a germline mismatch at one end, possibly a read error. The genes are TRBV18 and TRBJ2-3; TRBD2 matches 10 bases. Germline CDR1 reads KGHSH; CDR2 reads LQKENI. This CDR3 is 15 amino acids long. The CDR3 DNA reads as TGTGCCAGCTCACCCCTAGCGGGAGAGCCCGCAAACCCTAATTTT. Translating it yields CASSPLAGEPANPNF.

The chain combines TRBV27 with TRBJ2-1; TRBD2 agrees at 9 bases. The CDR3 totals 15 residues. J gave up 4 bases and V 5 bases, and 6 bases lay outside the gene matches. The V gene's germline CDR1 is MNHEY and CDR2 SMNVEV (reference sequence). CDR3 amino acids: CASSKTSGSYNEQFF. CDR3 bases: TGTGCCAGCAGTAAAACTAGCGGGTCGTACAATGAGCAGTTCTTC.